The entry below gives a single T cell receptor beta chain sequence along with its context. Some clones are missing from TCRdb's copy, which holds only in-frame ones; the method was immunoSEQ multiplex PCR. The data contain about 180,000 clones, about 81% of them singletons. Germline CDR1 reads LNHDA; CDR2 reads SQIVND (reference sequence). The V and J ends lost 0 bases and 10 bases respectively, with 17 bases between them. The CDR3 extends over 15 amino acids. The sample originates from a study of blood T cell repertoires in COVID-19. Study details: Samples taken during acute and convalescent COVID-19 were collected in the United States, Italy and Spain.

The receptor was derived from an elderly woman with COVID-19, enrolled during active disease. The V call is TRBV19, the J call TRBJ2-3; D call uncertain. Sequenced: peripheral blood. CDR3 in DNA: TGTGCCAGTAGTATAGATGGGCCAGGTTTAGGTGCGCAGTATTTT. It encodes CASSIDGPGLGAQYF.